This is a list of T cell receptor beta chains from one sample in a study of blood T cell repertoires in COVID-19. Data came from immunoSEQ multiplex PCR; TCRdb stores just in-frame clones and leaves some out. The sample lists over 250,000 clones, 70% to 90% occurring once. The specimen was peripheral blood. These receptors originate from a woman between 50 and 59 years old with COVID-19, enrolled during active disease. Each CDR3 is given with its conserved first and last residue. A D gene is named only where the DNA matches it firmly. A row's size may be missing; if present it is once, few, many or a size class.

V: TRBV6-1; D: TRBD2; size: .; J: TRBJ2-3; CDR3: CASSELGGSDTQYF; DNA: TGTGCCAGCAGTGAATTGGGAGGGTCAGATACGCAGTATTTT
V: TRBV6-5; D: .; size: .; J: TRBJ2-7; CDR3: CASRLTSIHEQYF; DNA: TGTGCCAGCAGACTAACTAGTATCCACGAGCAGTACTTC
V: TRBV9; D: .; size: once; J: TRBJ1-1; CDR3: CASSVGSSRGTEAFF; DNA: TGTGCCAGCAGCGTTGGGAGTTCAAGAGGGACTGAAGCTTTCTTT
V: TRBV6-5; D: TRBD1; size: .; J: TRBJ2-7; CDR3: CASSKDRGIYEQYF; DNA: TGTGCCAGCAGTAAGGACAGGGGTATCTACGAGCAGTACTTC
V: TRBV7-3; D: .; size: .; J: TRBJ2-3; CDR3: CASSSQGRDTDTQYF; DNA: TGTGCCAGCAGCTCCCAGGGGAGGGACACAGATACGCAGTATTTT
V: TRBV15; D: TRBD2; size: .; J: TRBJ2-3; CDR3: CATSRDRSGSRADTQYF; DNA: TGTGCCACCAGCAGAGACCGGAGCGGGAGCCGAGCAGATACGCAGTATTTT
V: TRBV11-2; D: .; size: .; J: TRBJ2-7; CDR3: CASSLELAGYEQYF; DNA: TGTGCCAGCAGCTTAGAACTAGCTGGTTACGAGCAGTACTTC
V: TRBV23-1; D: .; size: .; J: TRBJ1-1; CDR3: CASSQSIWGRRTEAFF; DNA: TGCGCCAGCAGTCAATCGATTTGGGGGCGGAGGACTGAAGCTTTCTTT
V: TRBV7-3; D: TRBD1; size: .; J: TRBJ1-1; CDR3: CASSLTGGNTEAFF; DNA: TGTGCCAGCAGCTTAACAGGGGGCAACACTGAAGCTTTCTTT
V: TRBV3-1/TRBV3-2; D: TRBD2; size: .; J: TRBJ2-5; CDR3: CASSPGTSSQETQYF; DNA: TGTGCCAGCAGCCCTGGGACTAGCAGCCAAGAGACCCAGTACTTC
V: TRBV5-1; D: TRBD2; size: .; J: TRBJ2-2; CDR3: CASHSTSGLTGELFF; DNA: TGCGCCAGCCACTCGACTAGCGGACTCACCGGGGAGCTGTTTTTT
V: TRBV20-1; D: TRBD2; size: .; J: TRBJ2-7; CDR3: CSASTDRGLGFDEQYF; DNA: TGCAGTGCTAGTACCGACCGTGGACTAGGTTTTGACGAGCAGTACTTC
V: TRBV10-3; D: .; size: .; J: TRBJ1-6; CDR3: CAISESGGMSSYNSPLHF; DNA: TGTGCCATCAGTGAGTCGGGGGGAATGAGCTCCTATAATTCACCCCTCCACTTT
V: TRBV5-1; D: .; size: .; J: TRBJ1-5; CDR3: CASSLEGGNSNQPQHF; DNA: TGCGCCAGCAGCTTGGAGGGGGGGAACAGCAATCAGCCCCAGCATTTT
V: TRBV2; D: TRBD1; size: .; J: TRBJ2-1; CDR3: CAMKLPGTGGGEQFF; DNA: TGTGCCATGAAACTTCCCGGGACAGGGGGCGGTGAGCAGTTCTTC
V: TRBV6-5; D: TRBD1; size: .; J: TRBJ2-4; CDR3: CASRGTGSDLQYF; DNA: TGTGCCAGCAGGGGGACAGGGTCGGACCTTCAGTACTTC
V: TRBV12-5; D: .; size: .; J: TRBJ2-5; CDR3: CASGLVGGRETQYF; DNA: TGTGCTAGTGGTTTGGTCGGAGGGCGAGAGACCCAGTACTTC
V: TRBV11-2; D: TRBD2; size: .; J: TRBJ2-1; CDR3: CASSLVGGRQHNEQFF; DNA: TGTGCCAGCAGCTTAGTTGGCGGGAGGCAGCACAATGAGCAGTTCTTC